This T cell receptor beta chain stems from a study of T cell repertoires in cytomegalovirus infection. Study at large: Evidence of both CMV infection and a matching HLA type came from public TCR beta signatures. Study-level points and caveats: What dominated the ex vivo response were HLA-C-restricted CMV-specific TCR beta clonotypes.

This clonotype was counted a few times. Its target is unknown. The CDR3 contains 14 residues. The ends were cut back, 0 bases at V and 5 bases at J, with 8 bases in the middle. CDR1 is SGHTA and CDR2 is FQGNSA in the germline V gene. TCRdb passed the reads through MiXCR, listing each CDR3 protein once. This sample has 100,000 to 150,000 distinct CDR3 sequences; about 24% occur once, and the top ten carry 34%. The receptor's source is a human donor in good health (CMV status not recorded). Some clones in this sample may be carry-over from other donors' samples. The gene calls are TRBV7-2 and TRBJ1-5; D possibly corresponds to TRBD1 (5 bases). Sequenced material: PBMCs, sequenced either directly or after in vitro stimulation (not recorded which). In DNA, the CDR3 is TGTGCCAGCAGCTTAGCGGAGGGGCATCAGCCCCAGCATTTT. It translates to CASSLAEGHQPQHF.